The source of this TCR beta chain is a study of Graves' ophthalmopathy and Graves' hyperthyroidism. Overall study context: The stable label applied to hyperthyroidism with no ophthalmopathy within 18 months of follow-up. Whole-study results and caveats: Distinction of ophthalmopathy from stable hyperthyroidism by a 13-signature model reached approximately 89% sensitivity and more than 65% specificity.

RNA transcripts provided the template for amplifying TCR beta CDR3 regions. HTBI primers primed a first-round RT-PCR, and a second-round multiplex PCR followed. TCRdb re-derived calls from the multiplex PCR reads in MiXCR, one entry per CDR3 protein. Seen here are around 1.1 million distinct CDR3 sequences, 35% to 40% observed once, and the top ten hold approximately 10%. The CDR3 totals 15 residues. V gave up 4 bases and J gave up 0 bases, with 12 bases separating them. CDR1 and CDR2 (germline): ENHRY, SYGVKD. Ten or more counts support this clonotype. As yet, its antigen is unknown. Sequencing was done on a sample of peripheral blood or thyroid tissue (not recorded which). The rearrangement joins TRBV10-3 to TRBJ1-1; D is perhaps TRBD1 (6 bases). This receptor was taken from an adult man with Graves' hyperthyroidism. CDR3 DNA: TGTGCCATCAGTGGGGGTGCAGGGGTGAACACTGAAGCTTTCTTT. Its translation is CAISGGAGVNTEAFF.